This T cell receptor beta chain derives from a study of control samples from healthy donors and cancer patients. The assay was immunoSEQ multiplex PCR, and TCRdb's table has in-frame clones only and misses some. The data hold more than 95,000 clones, with 83% observed a single time. Input material: blood. This TCR derives from a woman aged 45-65 years in good health.

The CDR3 DNA follows: TGTGCCAGCAGGGGGGACGGTTACGAGCAGTACTTC. This gives the protein CASRGDGYEQYF. The gene calls are TRBV12-3 or TRBV12-4 and TRBJ2-7; D assignment may be TRBD1 or TRBD2 (5 bases each). The CDR3 runs 12 residues. The V and J ends lost 6 bases and 4 bases respectively, with 10 bases between them.